This entry lists 23 T cell receptor beta chains sequenced from one sample in a study of blood T cell repertoires in COVID-19 (dated by TCRdb to 2020 to 2021). Library preparation used the immunoSEQ multiplex PCR assay. Held by TCRdb, this immuneACCESS table contains in-frame sequences only and omits some clones. Under half of the omission traces to an unresolved V gene where checked; the cause of the rest is unknown. The sample records around 250,000 clones, 80% to 90% of which are singletons. The ten largest account for around 4.6% of the sample. Sample: peripheral blood. The receptor source for this set is a woman between 40 and 50 years old who had recovered from COVID-19.

The J gene is TRBJ2-7, the V gene TRBV2; no reliable D call. Germline CDR1 SNHLY, CDR2 FYNNEI. CDR3 length equals 13 residues. Trimming removed 0 bases at V and 3 bases at J, with 6 bases between. This CDR3 is CASSEAAYYEQYV. CDR3 nucleotides: TGTGCCAGCAGTGAAGCGGCTTACTACGAGCAGTACGTC.

The J gene is TRBJ2-4, the V gene TRBV9; D is undetermined. The CDR3 contains 10 residues. The V gene's germline CDR1 is SGDLS and CDR2 YYNGEE. V was trimmed by 6 bases and J by 9 bases, leaving 7 bases between them. CDR3 in amino acids: CASNNVIQYF. Written as DNA, the CDR3 is TGTGCCAGCAACAATGTCATTCAGTACTTC.

The chain combines TRBV29-1 with TRBJ2-5; TRBD1 matches at 7 bases. Looked up from germline, CDR1 is SQVTM and CDR2 is ANQGSEA. V lost 7 bases to trimming and J lost 1 base; unmatched junction nucleotides: 6. This CDR3 has 13 residues. The CDR3 sequence: CSAKTGIQETQYF. The DNA for the CDR3 is TGCAGCGCCAAGACAGGGATCCAAGAGACCCAGTACTTC.

The chain joins TRBV19 to TRBJ2-7; D may be TRBD1 (6 bases). The CDR3 is 13 residues long. Germline CDR1 reads LNHDA; CDR2 reads SQIVND (reference sequence). V lost 5 bases and J lost 2, with 10 bases in between. This CDR3 is CASSATGTYEQYF. CDR3 nucleotides: TGTGCCAGTAGTGCAACAGGGACCTACGAGCAGTACTTC.

This chain connects TRBV3-1 (or the pseudogene TRBV3-2) to TRBJ2-2; a possible D gene is TRBD2 (5 bases). V lost 4 bases and J lost 5, with 17 bases in between. Germline CDR1 reads LGHDT; CDR2 reads YNNKEL (reference sequence). The CDR3 is 16 amino acids. CDR3 protein: CASSPRAAGLTGELFF. DNA for the CDR3: TGTGCCAGCAGCCCGCGGGCGGCGGGTCTAACCGGGGAGCTGTTTTTT.

The CDR3 spells CASSLEMTNTGELFF. The CDR3 DNA follows: TGTGCCAGCAGTTTGGAGATGACGAACACCGGGGAGCTGTTTTTT. The chain employs TRBV2 and TRBJ2-2, with no clear D. Trimming pared 5 bases from V and 0 bases from J, leaving 10 bases between. The CDR3 is 15 residues long. The germline gives CDR1 SNHLY, CDR2 FYNNEI.

The chain recombines TRBV3-1 (or the pseudogene TRBV3-2) with TRBJ2-2, with 10 bases that match TRBD2. The CDR3 has 17 residues. Trimming at V came to 0 bases and at J to 5 bases, leaving 6 bases not matched to a gene. CDR1 is LGHDT, CDR2 YNNKEL, per germline (reference sequence). In DNA, the CDR3 is TGTGCCAGCAGCCAAGATGAGGGACTAGCGACTACCGGGGAGCTGTTTTTT. Encoded protein: CASSQDEGLATTGELFF.

The chain has TRBV20-1 and TRBJ2-3; 11 bases align to TRBD2. V gave up 3 bases and J gave up 1 base; unmatched junction bases: 6. The CDR3 loop spans 16 amino acids. CDR1 DFQATT and CDR2 SNEGSKA come from the germline V gene (reference sequence). As DNA, the CDR3 is TGCAGTGCTAGTCGACTAGCGGGATCTGGCACAGATACGCAGTATTTT. It specifies CSASRLAGSGTDTQYF.

This CDR3 reads CASSPGLGGTDTQYF. The CDR3 region has the DNA TGTGCCAGCAGCCCGGGACTCGGGGGAACAGATACGCAGTATTTT. This rearrangement joins TRBV7-7 to TRBJ2-3; possible D gene TRBD2, 6 bases. Germline V gene lookup returns CDR1 SSHAT and CDR2 FNYEAQ (reference sequence). The CDR3 spans 15 residues. Trimming removed 5 bases at V and 3 bases at J, with 15 bases between.

In the case of this clone: A read error may explain this, as a much larger clone is one base away. J is TRBJ1-2 and V is TRBV5-6; 7 nucleotides match TRBD1. CDR1 and CDR2 (germline): SGHDT, YYEEEE. V lost 0 bases, J lost 7 bases, and 3 bases stayed unmatched. The CDR3 is made up of 13 amino acids. The CDR3 region has the DNA TGTGCCAGCAGCTTGGAGGGGGCCGGTGGCTACACCTTC. Its protein is CASSLEGAGGYTF.

The J gene is TRBJ2-1, the V gene TRBV11-3, with TRBD2 identical over 13 bases. This CDR3 comprises 18 residues. After removal of 1 base from V and 6 bases from J, the junction contained 9 bases not matched to a gene. Germline CDR1 and CDR2: SGHNT and YENEEA. CDR3 nucleotide sequence: TGTGCCAGCAGCTTAGCGGGGGGACTAGCGGGGAAACCCAATGAGCAGTTCTTC. Translation gives CASSLAGGLAGKPNEQFF.

The rearrangement links TRBV18 to TRBJ1-1; TRBD1 might be the D (6 bases). The CDR3 loop spans 14 amino acids. V was trimmed by 2 bases and J by 0 bases, leaving 7 bases between them. The germline V gene has CDR1 KGHSH and CDR2 LQKENI. CDR3 in DNA: TGTGCCAGCTCACCAGACAGGTTGAACACTGAAGCTTTCTTT. This gives the protein CASSPDRLNTEAFF.

The V call is TRBV27, the J call TRBJ2-7, with TRBD1 identical over 8 bases. Trimming removed 2 bases from V and 5 bases from J; junction bases left unmatched: 5. Germline V lookup: CDR1 MNHEY, CDR2 SMNVEV (reference sequence). The length of the CDR3 is 14 residues. CDR3 sequence: CASSLGQGGHEQYF. The DNA for the CDR3 is TGTGCCAGCAGTTTAGGACAGGGAGGACACGAGCAGTACTTC.

The rearrangement links TRBV7-2 to TRBJ1-5; 12 nucleotides match TRBD1. The V and J ends lost 5 bases and 5 bases, in that order; junction bases with no gene match: 4. The length of the CDR3 is 15 residues. Germline-derived CDR1 and CDR2 are SGHTA and FQGNSA. The CDR3 region has the DNA TGTGCCAGCAGCGAGGGACAGGGGGCGCATCAGCCCCAGCATTTT. Protein product: CASSEGQGAHQPQHF.

This chain uses TRBV18 with TRBJ1-1; D remains unclear. The CDR3 contains 14 residues. V was trimmed by 3 bases and J by 1 base, leaving 9 bases between them. Germline CDR1 KGHSH, CDR2 LQKENI. CDR3 nucleotides: TGTGCCAGCTCACCCTCCGGGAGGAACACTGAAGCTTTCTTT. Amino acids: CASSPSGRNTEAFF. The full variable domain, rest sourced from reference TRBV18 and TRBJ1-1, is NAGVMQNPRHLVRRRGQEARLRCSPMKGHSHVYWYRQLPEEGLKFMVYLQKENIIDESGMPKERFSAEFPKEGPSILRIQQVVRGDSAAYFCASSPSGRNTEAFFGQGTRLTVV.

A word on this clone: Other DNA sequences from this sample encode an identical CDR3 as well. This sequence joins TRBV19 and TRBJ1-1; no definite D call. Germline V gene lookup returns CDR1 LNHDA and CDR2 SQIVND (reference sequence). This CDR3 is 13 amino acids long. V lost 2 bases to trimming and J lost 1 base, with 5 bases between them. The CDR3 loop reads CASSITANTEAFF. In DNA, the CDR3 is TGTGCCAGTAGTATAACAGCGAACACTGAAGCTTTCTTT.

V is TRBV18 and J is TRBJ2-7; 8 bases are shared with TRBD1. The germline CDR1 and CDR2 sequences are KGHSH and LQKENI. V lost 3 bases and J lost 2; bases outside the gene matches: 3. This CDR3 contains 14 residues. The CDR3: CASSPDRVAYEQYF. Written as DNA, the CDR3 is TGTGCCAGCTCACCGGACAGGGTCGCCTACGAGCAGTACTTC.

The chain couples TRBV6-1 to TRBJ2-3; D perhaps matches TRBD2 (5 bases). Trimming took 2 bases from V and 3 from J, leaving 15 bases between them. Per germline, CDR1 MNHNS and CDR2 SASEGT. The CDR3 runs to 16 residues. CDR3 sequence reads: CASSEFSLVGTDTQYF. The CDR3 coding sequence is TGTGCCAGCAGTGAATTCTCACTAGTGGGGACAGATACGCAGTATTTT.

The genes are TRBV3-1 (or the pseudogene TRBV3-2) and TRBJ2-3; TRBD2 might be the D (5 bases). Trimming removed 4 bases at V and 6 bases at J, with 8 bases between. The length of the CDR3 is 12 residues. Germline assignment: CDR1 LGHDT and CDR2 YNNKEL (reference sequence). The CDR3 DNA is TGTGCCAGCAGCCCCCAGCGGGATACGCAGTATTTT. Its protein product is CASSPQRDTQYF.

The chain employs TRBV10-2 and TRBJ2-1; D is perhaps TRBD2 (6 bases). The CDR3 contains 16 residues. Germline CDR1 and CDR2: WSHSY and SAAADI. V was clipped by 8 bases and J by 2 bases, with 19 bases between them. The CDR3 loop reads CASLTWRGGTYNEQFF. The CDR3 bases are TGCGCCAGCCTAACGTGGCGGGGCGGGACCTACAATGAGCAGTTCTTC.

This clone occurred once. The chain has TRBV9 and TRBJ2-2, with D possibly matching TRBD2 (6 bases). Per the germline V gene, CDR1 is SGDLS and CDR2 is YYNGEE. V lost 3 bases and J 4 bases, leaving 16 bases between the germline ends. CDR3 size: 16 residues. CDR3: CASSASGGSITGELFF. CDR3 nucleotides: TGTGCCAGCAGCGCCTCCGGGGGTTCGATCACCGGGGAGCTGTTTTTT.

The rearrangement uses TRBV18 and TRBJ1-5, with 9 nucleotides matching TRBD1. CDR1 and CDR2 (germline): KGHSH, LQKENI. With 3 bases clipped from V and 7 bases from J, the junction kept 7 bases outside the gene matches. The CDR3 has 15 residues. CDR3: CASSPAGQGGQPQHF. In DNA form, the CDR3 reads TGTGCCAGCTCACCGGCGGGACAGGGAGGGCAGCCCCAGCATTTT.

This clone showed up just once. The CDR3 spells CASSYADPQGNEQFF. The DNA for the CDR3 is TGTGCCAGCAGTTACGCAGACCCTCAGGGCAATGAGCAGTTCTTC. This chain uses TRBV6-5 with TRBJ2-1; TRBD1 is a possible D gene (5 bases). The CDR3 totals 15 residues. Trimming shortened V by 2 bases and J by 6 bases, and 14 bases separated the two germline ends. CDR1 MNHEY and CDR2 SVGAGI come from the germline V gene.